This TCR beta chain was retrieved from a study of blood T cell repertoires in COVID-19. Produced via immunoSEQ multiplex PCR; TCRdb's table is partial and in-frame only. The repertoire has approximately 94,000 clones, roughly nine tenths of them found once; the top ten carry 2% to 2.5%. CDR3 length equals 14 residues. V shed 4 bases and J 6 bases; nucleotides not matched to a gene: 3. The V gene's germline CDR1 is LGHDT and CDR2 YNNKEL (reference sequence). Sequences were obtained from peripheral blood. The origin of this receptor is a man aged 50-60 years with active COVID-19. This chain uses TRBV3-1 (or the pseudogene TRBV3-2) with TRBJ1-5; TRBD1 aligns across 10 bases. CDR3 DNA sequence: TGTGCCAGCAGCCTGACAGGGGGCGGTCAGCCCCAGCATTTT. This translates into CASSLTGGGQPQHF.